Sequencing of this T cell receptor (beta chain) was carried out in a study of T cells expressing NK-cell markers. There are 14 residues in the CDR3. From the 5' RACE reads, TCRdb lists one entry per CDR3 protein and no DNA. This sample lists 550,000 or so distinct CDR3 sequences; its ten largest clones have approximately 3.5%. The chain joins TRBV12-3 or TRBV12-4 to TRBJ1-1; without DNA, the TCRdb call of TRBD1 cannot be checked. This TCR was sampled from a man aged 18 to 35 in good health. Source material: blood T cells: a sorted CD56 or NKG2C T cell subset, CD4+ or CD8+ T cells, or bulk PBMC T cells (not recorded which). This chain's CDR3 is CASSHEGANTEAFF.